This T cell receptor beta chain emerged from a study of blood T cell repertoires in COVID-19 (dated by TCRdb to 2019 to 2021). Background for the entire study: The collaborator samples originated in the United States, Italy and Spain and spanned the acute and convalescent phases of COVID-19. The prospective study material was composed of cDNA or gDNA derived from T cells, B-cell-depleted T cells, or PBMCs. Deeply sampled blood TCRbeta repertoires from subjects exposed to, actively infected with, or recovered from COVID-19 were included in the dataset. The repertoires were made available in a free public database intended to serve as a resource for research on the immune response to SARS-CoV-2. The samples were drawn from two sources: the first 160 participants of the ongoing ImmuneRACE study, and 950 to 1,500 subjects contributed by 6 global collaborators. Nearly every sample came with metadata listing a de-identified subject ID, COVID-19 status, age in years and sex. Where available, HLA class I and class II types were obtained from metadata supplied by the sample provider rather than from assay-based typing. Overall results and qualifications from the work: How much clinical and demographic metadata was included differed by source and by participant, and the metadata was provided uncurated.

Concerning this clone itself: The antigen it binds to is not known. No base-level quality is on record; no much larger clone is a single base apart.

In the germline V gene (reference sequence), CDR1 corresponds to PRHDT and CDR2 to FYEKMQ. V sheds 6 bases and J sheds 8 bases, leaving 13 bases between their ends. The CDR3 covers 12 residues, taking in both the cysteine and the phenylalanine. The entry retains the CDR3 DNA only, 36 bases that are in frame from base 1. Whole blood was collected in K2EDTA tubes by collaborating institutions according to the institutions' own protocols. For TCRbeta analysis, collaborator samples were shipped as frozen whole blood, as isolated PBMCs, or as DNA extracted from either sample type. TCRbeta CDR3 regions were amplified from genomic DNA using the immunoSEQ Assay, a bias-controlled multiplex PCR. As for the authors' bioinformatics: The number of nucleated cells in each sample was estimated from the amplification of reference gene primers within the assay. To quantify the absolute abundance of each unique TCRbeta CDR3 rearrangement, sequence reads were collapsed and filtered. For each sample, productive Simpson clonality was calculated by taking the square root of Simpson's diversity index across productive rearrangements. TCRdb limited this immuneACCESS table to in-frame rearrangements with V and J called. A share of clones is missing; checked studies link under half to unresolved V genes, and the rest is unexplained. Clone size and the V and J calls come from that table; the DNA yielded D and trimming. Recorded for this sample are some 150,000 clones; roughly four fifths of them occurred a single time. Roughly 8.4% of the sample comes from the top ten.

Specimen: peripheral blood. The chain is assembled from TRBV13 and TRBJ1-1; a tentative D match to TRBD1 spans 6 bases. The TCR was taken from a human donor with acute or convalescent COVID-19. The donor label of this sample is uncertain. The DNA reads as follows: TGTGCCAGCAGTTCCGCCGGGACAGAAGCTTTCTTT. The translation is CASSSAGTEAFF.